This TCR beta chain was sequenced for a study of T cell repertoires in cytomegalovirus infection. Whole-study context: Shared public TCR beta signatures pointed to both CMV infection and a matching HLA type. The study's findings and limits: Dominant in the ex vivo response were TCR beta clonotypes restricted by HLA-C and specific for CMV. Frequencies of public TCR beta families were cumulated, and this identified carriers of CMV plus the relevant HLA.

This clonotype was seen a few times. Its antigen is not known. Each CDR3 protein is one row after TCRdb ran MiXCR on the reads. This sample has 250,000 or so distinct CDR3 sequences, with over 15% found just once. The ends were cut back, 0 bases at V and 4 bases at J, with 13 bases in the middle. This CDR3 region has 16 residues. CDR1 and CDR2 from the germline V gene are LNHDA and SQIVND (reference sequence). The sequence derives from a human donor in good health (CMV status not recorded). Some clones in this sample may be carry-over from other donors' samples. This chain links TRBV19 with TRBJ2-1, with D perhaps matching TRBD2 (6 bases). Sequences were obtained from CD8+ T cells from PBMCs. This chain's CDR3 is CASSIDGAGLYNEQFF. As DNA, the CDR3 is TGTGCCAGTAGTATAGATGGGGCAGGACTATACAATGAGCAGTTCTTC.